What follows are 4 T cell receptor beta chains derived from one specimen sequenced in a study of blood T cell repertoires in COVID-19. The method was immunoSEQ multiplex PCR; TCRdb's version includes in-frame clones alone and lacks a portion of them. The sample shows fewer than 35,000 clones, 90% of them seen only once. The sequencing input was peripheral blood. The receptor set was obtained from a man aged 60 to 69 with active COVID-19.

The chain couples TRBV3-1 (or the pseudogene TRBV3-2) to TRBJ2-3, with a possible D match to TRBD1 (5 bases). CDR1 is LGHDT, CDR2 YNNKEL, per germline (reference sequence). V was pared by 0 bases and J by 0 bases, with 16 bases between. This CDR3 spans 18 amino acids. CDR3: CASSQDRCKGFSTDTQYF. CDR3 DNA: TGTGCCAGCAGCCAAGATCGATGTAAGGGGTTTAGCACAGATACGCAGTATTTT.

This chain joins TRBV28 and TRBJ2-7; D is undetermined. Germline V gene lookup returns CDR1 MDHEN and CDR2 SYDVKM. Trimming cost V 0 bases and J 1 base, with 7 bases left between them. The CDR3 loop spans 14 amino acids. For the CDR3, the DNA is TGTGCCAGCAGTTTATGCTACCGTTCCTACGAGCAGTACTTC. Translated, it gives CASSLCYRSYEQYF.

This chain joins TRBV5-1 and TRBJ2-2, with 9 bases lining up with TRBD1. CDR1 is SGHRS, CDR2 YFSETQ, per germline. The CDR3 spans 18 residues. Germline trimming cut 0 bases from V and 8 bases from J; bases unmatched to any gene: 14. CDR3 sequence (DNA): TGCGCCAGCAGCTTGGATGGCCCGGGACAGGGACCGCGGGGGGAGCTGTTTTTT. It is translated as CASSLDGPGQGPRGELFF.

The chain links TRBV5-1 to TRBJ2-5; D uncertain. V lost 4 bases, J lost 7 bases, and 14 bases lay in between. CDR1 and CDR2 (germline): SGHRS, YFSETQ. This CDR3 spans 13 amino acids. The DNA for the CDR3 is TGCGCCAGCAGCGTTGACTCTCGCCGGACCCAGTACTTC. This sequence encodes CASSVDSRRTQYF.